Following are 27 T cell receptor beta chains from one sample sequenced in a study of blood T cell repertoires in COVID-19. Method: immunoSEQ multiplex PCR; TCRdb's copy keeps in-frame clones and lacks some. The table shows 110,000 or so clones, with over 80% occurring only once. The sequencing sample was made of peripheral blood. Receptor source: a woman aged 55 to 70 with acute or convalescent COVID-19.

The CDR3 sequence: CASSVAEAEQFF. The CDR3 DNA reads TGTGCCAGCAGCGTAGCTGAGGCTGAGCAGTTCTTC. The chain links TRBV9 to TRBJ2-1; no clear D gene. Germline CDR1 is SGDLS and CDR2 is YYNGEE. CDR3 size: 12 residues. Trimming took off 0 bases at V and 9 bases at J, with 7 bases between the two ends.

In its sample, this clone was seen a few times. The rearrangement uses TRBV3-1 (or the pseudogene TRBV3-2) and TRBJ2-3, with 8 bases fitting TRBD2. Looked up from germline, CDR1 is LGHDT and CDR2 is YNNKEL (reference sequence). CDR3 size: 13 residues. V trimming: 4 bases; J trimming: 6 bases; junction bases outside the gene matches: 3. The CDR3, as DNA: TGTGCCAGCAGCCCCCGGGAGGGGGATACGCAGTATTTT. Translation: CASSPREGDTQYF.

V is TRBV6-1 and J is TRBJ1-4; TRBD1 aligns across 7 bases. CDR3 size: 14 residues. Germline V gene data show CDR1 as MNHNS and CDR2 as SASEGT. J gave up 4 bases and V 3 bases, and 2 bases lay outside the gene matches. CDR3 sequence (DNA): TGTGCCAGCAGTGACCGACAGGGTAATGAAAAACTGTTTTTT. It specifies CASSDRQGNEKLFF.

The CDR3 here is CASRPGFSGEQYF. In nucleotides, the CDR3 is TGTGCCAGTAGGCCAGGGTTTTCGGGCGAGCAGTACTTC. The rearrangement joins TRBV19 to TRBJ2-7; possibly TRBD1 for D (5 bases). V gave up 6 bases and J gave up 6 bases, with 15 bases separating them. Germline CDR1 LNHDA, CDR2 SQIVND (reference sequence). The CDR3 extends over 13 amino acids.

The V call is TRBV2, the J call TRBJ1-4, with 9 bases aligning to TRBD1. CDR3 length: 14 amino acids. Losses at the gene ends were 6 bases for V and 7 bases for J; bases not matched to a gene: 6. CDR1 SNHLY and CDR2 FYNNEI come from the germline V gene. CDR3 in amino acids: CASSRDRESEKLFF. CDR3 DNA sequence: TGTGCCAGCAGCAGGGACAGGGAGAGTGAAAAACTGTTTTTT. Full variable domain (rest looked up from reference TRBV2 and TRBJ1-4): EPEVTQTPSHQVTQMGQEVILRCVPISNHLYFYWYRQILGQKVEFLVSFYNNEISEKSEIFDDQFSVERPDGSNFTLKIRSTKLEDSAMYFCASSRDRESEKLFFGSGTQLSVL.

The chain recombines TRBV6-5 with TRBJ1-6; D ambiguous. V gave up 6 bases and J gave up 9 bases, with 12 bases separating them. Germline CDR1 MNHEY, CDR2 SVGAGI. CDR3 length: 13 residues. The CDR3 loop is CASRQSIFSPLHF. CDR3 DNA: TGTGCCAGCAGACAATCCATTTTTTCACCCCTCCACTTT.

V usage is TRBV30 and J usage is TRBJ1-5, with 8 bases matching TRBD1. CDR1 is GTSNPN, CDR2 SVGIG, per germline (reference sequence). The J segment lost 2 bases and the V segment lost 2 bases, leaving 11 bases of the junction unmatched. This CDR3 comprises 17 residues. CDR3 residues: CAWSTGQGSGRNQPQHF. The DNA of the CDR3 is TGTGCCTGGAGTACTGGACAGGGTTCGGGTCGCAATCAGCCCCAGCATTTT.

This sequence joins TRBV7-2 and TRBJ2-5; D perhaps matches TRBD1 (7 bases). The CDR3 sequence is 13 residues long. Trimming shortened V by 5 bases and J by 4 bases, and 11 bases separated the two germline ends. The germline gives CDR1 SGHTA, CDR2 FQGNSA. CDR3 amino acids: CASSQGEVETQYF. CDR3 DNA: TGTGCCAGCAGCCAGGGGGAGGTAGAGACCCAGTACTTC.

This chain uses TRBV30 with TRBJ1-2; D possibly corresponds to TRBD1 (5 bases). V lost 4 bases and J lost 4, with 13 bases in between. The length of the CDR3 is 13 residues. The germline CDR1 and CDR2 sequences are GTSNPN and SVGIG (reference sequence). The CDR3 protein is CAWTPRRGYGYTF. For the CDR3, the DNA is TGTGCCTGGACTCCTAGGAGGGGCTATGGCTACACCTTC.

The V gene is TRBV9, the J gene TRBJ2-1; 14 bases agree with TRBD2. The trim removed 4 bases at V and 5 bases at J, leaving 8 bases unmatched. The CDR3 spans 17 residues. Germline CDR1 and CDR2: SGDLS and YYNGEE. CDR3 DNA sequence: TGTGCCAGCAGCCCCTCCAGACTAGCGGGGGGGGACAATGAGCAGTTCTTC. Encoded protein: CASSPSRLAGGDNEQFF.

The V gene is TRBV3-1 (or the pseudogene TRBV3-2), the J gene TRBJ1-3; D unclear. CDR1 is LGHDT and CDR2 is YNNKEL in the germline V gene (reference sequence). This CDR3 contains 14 residues. V gave up 1 base and J gave up 3 bases, with 7 bases separating them. The CDR3 coding sequence is TGTGCCAGCAGCCAAGGAGCATATGGAAACACCATATATTTT. Its translation: CASSQGAYGNTIYF.

This clone was detected only a few times. The chain joins TRBV3-1 (or the pseudogene TRBV3-2) to TRBJ1-1; tentative D call: TRBD1 (6 bases). This CDR3 spans 14 amino acids. V was trimmed by 0 bases and J by 4 bases, leaving 9 bases between them. The germline gives CDR1 LGHDT, CDR2 YNNKEL (reference sequence). CDR3 bases: TGTGCCAGCAGCCAAGATAGAGGGGGCACTGAAGCTTTCTTT. As protein: CASSQDRGGTEAFF.

V and J are TRBV29-1 and TRBJ2-2; 7 bases align to TRBD1. In germline, CDR1 is SQVTM, CDR2 ANQGSEA. J gave up 5 bases and V 3 bases, and 9 bases lay outside the gene matches. The length of the CDR3 is 15 residues. In DNA form, the CDR3 reads TGCAGCGTTGATTCAGGCAGGGGGACGACCGGGGAGCTGTTTTTT. As protein: CSVDSGRGTTGELFF.

DNA for the CDR3: TGTGCCAGCAGTGGGGGAGGATCGAGCAATCAGCCCCAGCATTTT. It translates to CASSGGGSSNQPQHF. The chain joins TRBV7-2 to TRBJ1-5; a possible D gene is TRBD1 (5 bases). This CDR3 has 15 residues. The V gene lost 6 bases and the J gene lost 1 base, with 13 bases spanning the gap. Germline CDR1 reads SGHTA; CDR2 reads FQGNSA.

This clone came up once. The CDR3 sequence: CAIKGQPTDNEQFF. In nucleotides, the CDR3 is TGTGCCATCAAAGGACAGCCAACGGACAATGAGCAGTTCTTC. The chain combines TRBV10-3 with TRBJ2-1, with D maybe TRBD1 (6 bases). This CDR3 comprises 14 residues. The V gene's germline CDR1 is ENHRY and CDR2 SYGVKD. V was shortened by 7 bases and J by 5 bases, with 15 bases between the two germline ends.

In its sample, this clone was seen a few times. The chain combines TRBV7-6 with TRBJ1-4; D is possibly TRBD1 (5 bases). In germline, CDR1 is SGHVS, CDR2 FNYEAQ. Trimming took off 2 bases at V and 4 bases at J, with 11 bases between the two ends. This CDR3 is built from 15 residues. The CDR3 DNA reads as TGTGCCAGCAGCTTATGGCAGGGAAGTAATGAAAAACTGTTTTTT. As protein: CASSLWQGSNEKLFF.

The chain carries TRBV14 and TRBJ2-3, with a weak D call TRBD2 (6 bases). Germline CDR1 SGHDN, CDR2 FVKESK. Deletions cut 4 bases from V and 1 base from J, with 18 bases between. The CDR3 is 17 residues long. CDR3 bases: TGTGCCAGCAGCCTCCTCGGGGGAACGGGAGGCACAGATACGCAGTATTTT. Its protein product is CASSLLGGTGGTDTQYF.

A remark on this clone: Other DNA sequences of this sample code for an identical CDR3. V is TRBV9 and J is TRBJ2-5; 7 nucleotides line up with TRBD2. This CDR3 is built from 14 residues. The germline gives CDR1 SGDLS, CDR2 YYNGEE. V was pared by 0 bases and J by 4 bases, with 3 bases of the junction left unmatched. CDR3: CASSVDAGVETQYF. The CDR3 DNA is TGTGCCAGCAGCGTAGATGCGGGGGTAGAGACCCAGTACTTC.

This rearrangement joins TRBV7-8 to TRBJ2-2, with D maybe TRBD1 (5 bases). The CDR3 sequence is 16 residues long. Trimming took off 7 bases at V and 1 base at J, with 16 bases between the two ends. Germline V gives CDR1 SGHVS, CDR2 FQNEAQ. The CDR3 sequence: CASNPRAGLNTGELFF. CDR3 DNA: TGTGCCAGCAACCCAAGGGCAGGGCTGAACACCGGGGAGCTGTTTTTT.

This chain connects TRBV19 to TRBJ1-1; D gene uncertain. The V and J ends lost 8 bases and 0 bases respectively, with 10 bases between them. This CDR3 spans 13 amino acids. Germline V gene lookup returns CDR1 LNHDA and CDR2 SQIVND (reference sequence). CDR3 sequence reads: CASEENLNTEAFF. The CDR3 coding sequence is TGTGCCAGTGAGGAGAACCTGAACACTGAAGCTTTCTTT.

The chain uses TRBV27 and TRBJ2-6, with D tentatively TRBD1 (6 bases). Germline loops: CDR1 MNHEY, CDR2 SMNVEV (reference sequence). V was cut by 8 bases and J by 0 bases, with 8 bases left in between. CDR3 size: 14 residues. The chain's CDR3 is CASQGGSGANVLTF. As DNA, the CDR3 is TGTGCCAGCCAAGGGGGCTCTGGGGCCAACGTCCTGACTTTC.

The gene calls are TRBV3-1 (or the pseudogene TRBV3-2) and TRBJ2-1, with D possibly being TRBD2 (6 bases). The germline CDR1 and CDR2 sequences are LGHDT and YNNKEL (reference sequence). The length of the CDR3 is 15 residues. Trimming removed 6 bases at V and 11 bases at J, with 23 bases between. CDR3 DNA sequence: TGTGCCAGCAGAACGTATGGGGACCGGGACTCCAAGCAGTTCTTC. Translating gives CASRTYGDRDSKQFF.

The rearrangement joins TRBV4-3 to TRBJ1-5, with TRBD1 as a possible D gene (5 bases). Trimming removed 0 bases at V and 7 bases at J, with 13 bases between. Germline V CDR1 and CDR2: LGHNA, YSLEER. The CDR3 consists of 15 residues. In nucleotides, the CDR3 is TGCGCCAGCAGCCAAGAACTCAACAGGTTGCAGCCCCAGCATTTT. It codes for CASSQELNRLQPQHF.

The chain couples TRBV6-1 to TRBJ1-2; 8 bases align to TRBD1. The CDR3 sequence is 13 residues long. J gave up 8 bases and V 1 base, and 3 bases lay outside the gene matches. The germline V gene has CDR1 MNHNS and CDR2 SASEGT. This CDR3 reads CASSEDRGVGYTF. DNA for the CDR3: TGTGCCAGCAGTGAAGACAGGGGGGTCGGCTACACCTTC.

V gene TRBV5-1 combines with J gene TRBJ2-2, with 10 nucleotides matching TRBD2. CDR1 and CDR2 (germline): SGHRS, YFSETQ. CDR3 size: 16 residues. J lost 7 bases, V lost 0 bases, and 6 bases had no gene match. DNA for the CDR3: TGCGCCAGCAGCTTGGAGAGCGGGGGGGCGATCGGGGAGCTGTTTTTT. This gives the protein CASSLESGGAIGELFF.

The CDR3 coding sequence is TGCGCCAGCAGCCCTACAACCACGGACAGGGGTGCGGAGCAGTACTTC. It is translated as CASSPTTTDRGAEQYF. The chain has TRBV5-1 and TRBJ2-7, with 9 bases matching TRBD1. V was clipped by 4 bases and J by 7 bases; unmatched bases: 15. The germline gives CDR1 SGHRS, CDR2 YFSETQ. The CDR3 totals 16 residues.

This clone showed up just a few times. The chain links TRBV28 to TRBJ1-1, with a possible D match to TRBD1 (5 bases). The CDR3 runs 14 residues. Germline V lookup: CDR1 MDHEN, CDR2 SYDVKM. Trimming cost V 7 bases and J 5 bases, with 17 bases left between them. The CDR3 DNA is TGTGCCAGCACGGGTTGGGGCGTGGGAACTGAAGCTTTCTTT. Protein product: CASTGWGVGTEAFF.